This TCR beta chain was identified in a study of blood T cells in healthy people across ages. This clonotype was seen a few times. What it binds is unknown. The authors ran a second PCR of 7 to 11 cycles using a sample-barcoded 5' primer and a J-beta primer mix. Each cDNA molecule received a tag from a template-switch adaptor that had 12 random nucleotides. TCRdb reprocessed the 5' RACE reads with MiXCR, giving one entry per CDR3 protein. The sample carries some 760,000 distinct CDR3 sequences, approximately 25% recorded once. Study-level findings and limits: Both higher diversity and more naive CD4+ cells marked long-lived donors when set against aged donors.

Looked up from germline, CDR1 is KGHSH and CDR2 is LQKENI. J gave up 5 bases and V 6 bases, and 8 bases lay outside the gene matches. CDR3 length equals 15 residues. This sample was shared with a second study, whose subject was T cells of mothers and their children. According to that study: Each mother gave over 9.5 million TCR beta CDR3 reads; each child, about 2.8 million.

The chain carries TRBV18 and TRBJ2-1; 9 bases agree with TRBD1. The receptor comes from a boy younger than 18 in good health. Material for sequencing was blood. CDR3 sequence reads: CASSPSGQGHNEQFF. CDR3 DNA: TGTGCCAGCTCTCCATCGGGACAGGGTCACAATGAGCAGTTCTTC.